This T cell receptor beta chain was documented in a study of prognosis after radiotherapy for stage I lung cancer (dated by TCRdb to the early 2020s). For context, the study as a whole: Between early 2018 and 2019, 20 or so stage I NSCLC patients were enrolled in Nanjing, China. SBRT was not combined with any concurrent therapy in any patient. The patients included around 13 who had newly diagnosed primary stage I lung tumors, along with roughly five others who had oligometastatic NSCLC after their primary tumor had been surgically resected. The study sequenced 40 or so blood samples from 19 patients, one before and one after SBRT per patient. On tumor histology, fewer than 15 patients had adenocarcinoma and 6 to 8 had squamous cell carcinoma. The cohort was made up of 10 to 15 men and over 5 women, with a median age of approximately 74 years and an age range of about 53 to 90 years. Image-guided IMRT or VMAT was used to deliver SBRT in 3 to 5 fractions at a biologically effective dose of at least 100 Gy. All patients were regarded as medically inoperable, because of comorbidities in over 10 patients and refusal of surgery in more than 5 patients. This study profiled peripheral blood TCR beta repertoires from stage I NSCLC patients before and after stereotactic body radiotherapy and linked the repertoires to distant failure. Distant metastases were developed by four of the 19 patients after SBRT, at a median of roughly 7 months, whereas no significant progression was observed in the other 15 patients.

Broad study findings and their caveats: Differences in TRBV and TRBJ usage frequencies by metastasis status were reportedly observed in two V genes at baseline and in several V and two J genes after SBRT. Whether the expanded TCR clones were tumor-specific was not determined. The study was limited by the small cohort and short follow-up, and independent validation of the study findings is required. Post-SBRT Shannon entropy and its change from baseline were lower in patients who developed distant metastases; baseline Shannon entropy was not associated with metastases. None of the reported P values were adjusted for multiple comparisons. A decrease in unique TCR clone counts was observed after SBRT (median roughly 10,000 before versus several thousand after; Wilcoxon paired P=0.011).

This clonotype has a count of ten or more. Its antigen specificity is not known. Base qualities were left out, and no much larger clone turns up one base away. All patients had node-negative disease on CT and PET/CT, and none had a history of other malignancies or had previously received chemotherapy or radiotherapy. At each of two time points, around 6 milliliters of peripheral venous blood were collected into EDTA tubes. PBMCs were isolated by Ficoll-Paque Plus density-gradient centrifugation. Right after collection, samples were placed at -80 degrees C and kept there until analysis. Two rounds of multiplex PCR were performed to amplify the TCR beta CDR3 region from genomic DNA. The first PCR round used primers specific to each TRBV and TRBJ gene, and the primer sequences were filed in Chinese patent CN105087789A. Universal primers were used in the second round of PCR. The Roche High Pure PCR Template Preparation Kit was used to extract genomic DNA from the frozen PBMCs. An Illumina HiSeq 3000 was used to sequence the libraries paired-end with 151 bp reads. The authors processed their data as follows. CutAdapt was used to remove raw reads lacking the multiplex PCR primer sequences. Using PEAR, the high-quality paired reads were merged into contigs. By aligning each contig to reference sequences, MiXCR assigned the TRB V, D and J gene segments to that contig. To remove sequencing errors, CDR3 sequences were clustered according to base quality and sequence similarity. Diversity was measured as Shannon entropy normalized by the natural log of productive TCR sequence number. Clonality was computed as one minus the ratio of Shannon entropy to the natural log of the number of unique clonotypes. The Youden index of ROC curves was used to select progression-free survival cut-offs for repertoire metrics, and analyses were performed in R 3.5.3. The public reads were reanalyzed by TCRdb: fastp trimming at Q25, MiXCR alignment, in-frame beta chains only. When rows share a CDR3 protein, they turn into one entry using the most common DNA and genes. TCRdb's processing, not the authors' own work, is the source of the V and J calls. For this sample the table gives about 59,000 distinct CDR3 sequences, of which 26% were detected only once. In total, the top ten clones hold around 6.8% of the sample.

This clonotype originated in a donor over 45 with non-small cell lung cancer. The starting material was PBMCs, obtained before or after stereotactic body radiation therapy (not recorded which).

The nucleotides read TGTGCCAGCAGCTTAGGGGGTACCTCTGGTGAGACCCAGTACTTC. Translated, this gives CASSLGGTSGETQYF. Recombination connected TRBV7-2 to TRBJ2-5; no D gene is confidently identified. V was cut back by 1 base and J by 5 bases, leaving a gap of 14 bases between them. The CDR1 and CDR2 encoded by the germline V gene are SGHTA and FQGNSA. CDR3 length: 15 amino acids, cysteine to phenylalanine. CDR3 DNA only is kept here, 45 bases in frame from base 1.